The rows below give T cell receptor beta chains drawn from one sample of a study of T cells in Graves' hyperthyroidism and ophthalmopathy. TCRdb passed the multiplex PCR reads through MiXCR, listing each CDR3 protein once. The sample shows 350,000 to 450,000 distinct CDR3 sequences, around 15% of them seen only once. Sequencing was performed on blood. These receptors came from a man between 50 and 59 years old with Graves' ophthalmopathy. The CDR3 runs from the conserved cysteine through the conserved F or W. Fields, in order: clone size, J gene, V gene, D gene, CDR3 DNA, CDR3 protein. The D gene is left open where the match is weak. For some rows the clone size is stated as once, few or many, or as a class when expanded; others skip it.

>NA|TRBJ2-7|TRBV28|NA
TGTGCCAGCAGTTTACAGGGGCCAACCTACGAGCAGTACTTC
CASSLQGPTYEQYF
>few|TRBJ2-6|TRBV19|NA
TGTGCCAGTAGTATCGATGGGGCCAACGTCCTGACTTTC
CASSIDGANVLTF
>many|TRBJ1-1|TRBV30|NA
TGTGCCTGGAGGGAGGCGGAGGGAGCAGCTTTCTTT
CAWREAEGAAFF
>few|TRBJ2-1|TRBV12-5|TRBD1
TGTGCTAGTGCCCCGGACAGGGAGCAGTTCTTC
CASAPDREQFF
>many|TRBJ2-2|TRBV7-3|NA
TGTGCCAGCAGCTACCGGGAGACCGGGGAGCTGTTTTTT
CASSYRETGELFF
>few|TRBJ2-7|TRBV30|NA
TGTGCCTGGAGTGGGGGGCCGATAATCTCCTACGAGCAGTACTTC
CAWSGGPIISYEQYF
>NA|TRBJ2-2|TRBV12-5|NA
TGTGCTAGCTCAAGATCCCCCGGGGAGCTGTTTTTT
CASSRSPGELFF
>many|TRBJ2-7|TRBV18|NA
TGTGCCAGCTCACCAATAACAGGGTCTAACGAGCAGTACTTC
CASSPITGSNEQYF
>NA|TRBJ2-3|TRBV5-1|NA
TGCGCCAGCAGCTTCATAGATGGGGATGGTACGCAGTATTTT
CASSFIDGDGTQYF
>few|TRBJ1-3|TRBV5-1|NA
TGCGCCAGCAGCTTGGATGTCCCAGCTGGAAACACCATATATTTT
CASSLDVPAGNTIYF
>once|TRBJ2-5|TRBV24-1|TRBD1
TGTGCCACCAGTGATTACGACAGGGAAGAAGAGACCCAGTACTTC
CATSDYDREEETQYF
>few|TRBJ1-5|TRBV9|NA
TGTGCCAGCAGCGCAGGGGATCAGCCCCAGCATTTT
CASSAGDQPQHF
>many|TRBJ2-2|TRBV7-9|NA
TGTGCCGGCGGGTATGCGAACACCGGGGAGCTGTTTTTT
CAGGYANTGELFF
>NA|TRBJ2-1|TRBV7-9|TRBD1
TGTGCCAGCAGCACCTGGACAGGTGGCTCCTACAATGAGCAGTTCTTC
CASSTWTGGSYNEQFF
>many|TRBJ2-3|TRBV12-5|NA
TGTGCTAGTGGTTTGGACGGAGATACGCAGTATTTT
CASGLDGDTQYF
>many|TRBJ2-3|TRBV12-3/TRBV12-4|TRBD2
TGTGCCAGCAGCCATCTTCCCGGGGGGGAGTACTGGCGTGGGTCTAGCACAGATACGCAGTATTTT
CASSHLPGGEYWRGSSTDTQYF
>NA|TRBJ2-7|TRBV7-8|TRBD2
TGTGCCAGCAGCCCCCGGACTAGCGGGACCCCGACCGAGCAGTACTTC
CASSPRTSGTPTEQYF
>many|TRBJ1-2|TRBV6-1|NA
TGTGCCAGCAGTGAGGGTCCCGATAACTATGGCTACACCTTC
CASSEGPDNYGYTF
>many|TRBJ2-1|TRBV5-1|TRBD2
TGCGCCAGCAGCCAGCGGGAAATATCCCTCCTTGAGCAGTTCTTC
CASSQREISLLEQFF
>NA|TRBJ1-3|TRBV28|TRBD1
TGTGCCAGCAGTTCAGGGACAGCTAATAAGGGAAACACCATATATTTT
CASSSGTANKGNTIYF
>many|TRBJ2-3|TRBV12-5|NA
TGTGCTAGTGGTTTGGGTTTTAGCGGAAACACAGATACGCAGTATTTT
CASGLGFSGNTDTQYF
>many|TRBJ2-2|TRBV5-1|TRBD1
TGCGCCAGCAGCCGAAGGACAGGGACCTACACCGGGGAGCTGTTTTTT
CASSRRTGTYTGELFF
>NA|TRBJ2-3|TRBV9|TRBD2
TGTGCCAGCAGCGTAGTGGGAGGGGCAGATACGCAGTATTTT
CASSVVGGADTQYF
>few|TRBJ2-4|TRBV7-2|NA
TGTGCCAGCAGCTTAGCGGGTCTGGCGGGACGCAAAAACATTCAGTACTTC
CASSLAGLAGRKNIQYF
>many|TRBJ2-7|TRBV12-3/TRBV12-4|NA
TGTGCCAGCAGTTTCGGTTATCTATCCTACGAGCAGTACTTC
CASSFGYLSYEQYF
>many|TRBJ1-2|TRBV27|NA
TGTGCCAGCAGTTCCCATCAGGGCTCCCTCTCGAGATACACCTTC
CASSSHQGSLSRYTF
>many|TRBJ2-1|TRBV20-1|NA
TGCAGTGCTATCCCCAAGGGGCGAGGTTACAATGAGCAGTTCTTC
CSAIPKGRGYNEQFF
>NA|TRBJ1-5|TRBV2|NA
TGTGCCAGCAGTGGATTACAGGGATATAATCAGCCCCAGCATTTT
CASSGLQGYNQPQHF
>many|TRBJ2-7|TRBV7-9|TRBD2
TGTGCCAGCAGCTTAGGGAGCGGGAGGGCCGGGGAGCAGTACTTC
CASSLGSGRAGEQYF
>NA|TRBJ2-3|TRBV24-1|TRBD2
TGTGCCACCAGTGAGGGCTCTAGCGGGCCGCCTAGCACAGATACGCAGTATTTT
CATSEGSSGPPSTDTQYF
>many|TRBJ2-7|TRBV2|NA
TGTGCCAGCAGTGTTGAAGGGAGTTCGGTGCAGTACTTC
CASSVEGSSVQYF
>many|TRBJ2-7|TRBV18|NA
TGTGCCAGCTCACCAAGACAGAGCTCCTACGAGCAGTACTTC
CASSPRQSSYEQYF
>few|TRBJ2-1|TRBV6-1|NA
TGTGCCAGCAGTTATGGCAGGGCCCCCTACAATGAGCAGTTCTTC
CASSYGRAPYNEQFF
>many|TRBJ2-1|TRBV28|TRBD2
TGTGCCAGCAGTTTACTGATGGGACTAGGTTTCAATGAGCAGTTCTTC
CASSLLMGLGFNEQFF
>many|TRBJ2-1|TRBV28|TRBD1
TGTGCCAGCAGAAACACTAAGGGACAGGGCTACAATGAGCAGTTCTTC
CASRNTKGQGYNEQFF
>many|TRBJ2-3|TRBV27|NA
TGTGCCAGCAGTTTAAGGGGTTTCGCAGATACGCAGTATTTT
CASSLRGFADTQYF
>NA|TRBJ2-3|TRBV29-1|NA
TGCAGCGCATTCATTCTTCTGGCCACAGATACGCAGTATTTT
CSAFILLATDTQYF
>many|TRBJ2-5|TRBV11-3|TRBD2
TGTGCCAGCAGCTTAGATCATGGACTAGGGTACCAAGAGACCCAGTACTTC
CASSLDHGLGYQETQYF
>NA|TRBJ2-7|TRBV13|NA
TGTGCCAGCAGCGGGGACTCGGACCCCTACGAGCAGTACTTC
CASSGDSDPYEQYF
>many|TRBJ2-3|TRBV20-1|TRBD2
TGCAGTGCTTTACTAGCGGGAGGCCGGAAAACGCAGTATTTT
CSALLAGGRKTQYF
>few|TRBJ2-7|TRBV7-2|NA
TGTGCCAGCAGCTTAGTTCATAACGAGCAGTACTTC
CASSLVHNEQYF
>few|TRBJ2-5|TRBV7-9|TRBD2
TGTGCCAGCAGCTGGGGACTAGCGGGAGTAGAACAAGAGACCCAGTACTTC
CASSWGLAGVEQETQYF
>NA|TRBJ2-6|TRBV19|NA
TGTGCCAGTAGTAAGACAGACTCTGGGGCCAACGTCCTGACTTTC
CASSKTDSGANVLTF
>NA|TRBJ2-1|TRBV5-1|TRBD2
TGCGCCAGCAGCCCTAGCGGACCAGTGGGAGGAGGGATTGAGCAGTTCTTC
CASSPSGPVGGGIEQFF